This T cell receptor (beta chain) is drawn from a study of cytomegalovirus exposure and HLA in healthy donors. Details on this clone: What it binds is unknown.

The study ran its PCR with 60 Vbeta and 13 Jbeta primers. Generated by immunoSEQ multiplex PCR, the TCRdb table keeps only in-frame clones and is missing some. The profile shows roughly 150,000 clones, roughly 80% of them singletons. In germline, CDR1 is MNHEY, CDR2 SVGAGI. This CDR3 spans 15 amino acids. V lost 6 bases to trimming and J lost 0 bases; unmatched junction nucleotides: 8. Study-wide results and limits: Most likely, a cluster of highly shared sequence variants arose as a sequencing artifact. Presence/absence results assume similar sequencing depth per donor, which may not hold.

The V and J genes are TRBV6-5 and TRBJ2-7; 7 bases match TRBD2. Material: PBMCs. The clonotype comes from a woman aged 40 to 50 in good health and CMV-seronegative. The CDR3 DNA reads TGTGCCAGCAGCCGCGGGGGATCTGGCTCCTACGAGCAGTACTTC. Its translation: CASSRGGSGSYEQYF.